Each of the 24 T cell receptor beta chains below was sequenced from the same sample in a study of early T cells in non-severe SARS-CoV-2 infection (dated by TCRdb to the early 2020s). The receptor library was made with 5' RACE. The sequencer was a NextSeq 500. TCRdb reran the public reads through fastp at Q25 and MiXCR, keeping productive beta chains. Duplicate CDR3 protein sequences are folded into a single record with the most common DNA and genes. For this sample there are fewer than 90,000 distinct CDR3 sequences; 14% to 15% appear just once. Roughly 11% of the sample belongs to the ten largest clones. Source material: whole blood. The origin of the receptors is an adult who was a healthcare worker with PCR-confirmed SARS-CoV-2 infection or an uninfected control (not recorded which).

This clonotype was counted once. The rearrangement joins TRBV7-8 to TRBJ1-4; D remains unclear. CDR1 and CDR2 (germline): SGHVS, FQNEAQ. V lost 5 bases and J lost 5, with 12 bases in between. The CDR3 consists of 14 residues. The CDR3 region has the DNA TGTGCCAGCAGCCCGGGGAACCAGAATGAAAAACTGTTTTTT. Its translation is CASSPGNQNEKLFF.

This clonotype was counted between two and nine times. This rearrangement joins TRBV19 to TRBJ1-1; 7 bases are a match to TRBD1. V dropped 8 bases and J dropped 0; count of bases not matched to a gene: 12. The V gene's germline CDR1 is LNHDA and CDR2 SQIVND (reference sequence). This CDR3 is built from 16 residues. DNA of the CDR3: TGTGCCAGTCTCCCCGATTTGACAGGGATGAACACTGAAGCTTTCTTT. This codes for CASLPDLTGMNTEAFF.

This clonotype was seen more than once but under ten times. The gene calls are TRBV7-7 and TRBJ2-3; tentative D call: TRBD2 (7 bases). The V gene lost 0 bases and the J gene lost 3 bases, with 10 bases spanning the gap. The CDR3 has 15 amino acids. The germline CDR1 and CDR2 sequences are SSHAT and FNYEAQ (reference sequence). The chain's CDR3 is CASSLAGGATDTQYF. The CDR3 nucleotides are TGTGCCAGCAGCTTAGCGGGGGGGGCTACAGATACGCAGTATTTT.

The chain joins TRBV6-2 or TRBV6-3 to TRBJ2-1; 8 bases match TRBD2. V trimming: 4 bases; J trimming: 6 bases; junction bases outside the gene matches: 14. This CDR3 is 17 amino acids long. Germline values: CDR1 MNHEY, CDR2 SVGEGT. CDR3 protein: CASSFPGRGGTGNEQFF. The CDR3 DNA reads TGTGCCAGCAGTTTTCCCGGCCGGGGGGGGACGGGCAATGAGCAGTTCTTC.

This clonotype appeared a few times. The chain links TRBV28 to TRBJ2-5; tentatively, D is TRBD1 or TRBD2 (5 bases each). CDR1 MDHEN and CDR2 SYDVKM come from the germline V gene. Trimming pared 6 bases from V and 2 bases from J, leaving 13 bases between. The CDR3 spans 14 residues. The CDR3 loop reads CASSGTRGQETQYF. The CDR3 DNA reads as TGTGCCAGCAGCGGGACCCGGGGACAAGAGACCCAGTACTTC.

This clonotype has a handful of counts. The CDR3 reads CASSLNTGGTEAFF. In DNA, the CDR3 is TGTGCCAGCAGTTTAAATACAGGGGGGACTGAAGCTTTCTTT. The V gene is TRBV12-3 or TRBV12-4, the J gene TRBJ1-1; 8 bases match TRBD1. Losses at the gene ends were 2 bases for V and 5 bases for J; bases not matched to a gene: 4. This CDR3 region has 14 residues.

The chain couples TRBV29-1 to TRBJ2-4; TRBD1 agrees at 9 bases. This CDR3 comprises 14 residues. CDR1 is SQVTM and CDR2 is ANQGSEA in the germline V gene. The V gene end was trimmed by 5 bases and the J gene end by 2 bases; junction bases not matched to a gene: 4. The chain's CDR3 is CSVRTGASKNIQYF. The CDR3 DNA sequence: TGCAGCGTTCGGACAGGGGCGTCCAAAAACATTCAGTACTTC. Using reference TRBV29-1 and TRBJ2-4 for the parts outside the CDR3, the full variable domain is SAVISQKPSRDICQRGTSLTIQCQVDSQVTMMFWYRQQPGQSLTLIATANQGSEATYESGFVIDKFPISRPNLTFSTLTVSNMSPEDSSIYLCSVRTGASKNIQYFGAGTRLSVL.

The table lists this clonotype with many counts. This chain links TRBV6-2 or TRBV6-3 with TRBJ2-3; D is perhaps TRBD2 (6 bases). The germline gives CDR1 MNHEY, CDR2 SVGEGT. V was pared by 4 bases and J by 4 bases, with 6 bases between. The CDR3 extends over 12 amino acids. CDR3 nucleotides: TGTGCCAGCAGTTGGGGGGCAGATACGCAGTATTTT. Its translation is CASSWGADTQYF.

This clonotype has only a few counts. J is TRBJ1-3 and V is TRBV12-5, with 8 bases matching TRBD1. The CDR3 has 15 residues. V lost 9 bases and J lost 4; bases outside the gene matches: 11. The germline gives CDR1 LGHNT, CDR2 FRNRAP. The CDR3 sequence: CASLKTGVYGNTIYF. Written as DNA, the CDR3 is TGTGCTAGCCTCAAGACAGGGGTGTACGGAAACACCATATATTTT. Variable domain in full (rest from reference TRBV12-5 and TRBJ1-3): DARVTQTPRHKVTEMGQEVTMRCQPILGHNTVFWYRQTMMQGLELLAYFRNRAPLDDSGMPKDRFSAEMPDATLATLKIQPSEPRDSAVYFCASLKTGVYGNTIYFGEGSWLTVV.

This clonotype was seen ten or more times. V gene TRBV5-5 combines with J gene TRBJ2-7, with TRBD1 matching 10 bases. V lost 4 bases, J lost 3 bases, and 13 bases stayed unmatched. This CDR3 spans 17 amino acids. The germline V gene encodes CDR1 SGHKS and CDR2 YYEKEE (reference sequence). The CDR3 sequence is CASSLLVMGQGHYEQYF. As DNA, the CDR3 is TGTGCCAGCAGCCTCCTGGTCATGGGACAGGGGCACTACGAGCAGTACTTC. The complete variable domain, with remaining parts taken from reference TRBV5-5 and TRBJ2-7, reads DAGVTQSPTHLIKTRGQQVTLRCSPISGHKSVSWYQQVLGQGPQFIFQYYEKEERGRGNFPDRFSARQFPNYSSELNVNALLLGDSALYLCASSLLVMGQGHYEQYFGPGTRLTVT.

V usage is TRBV19 and J usage is TRBJ1-2; 8 positions agree with TRBD1. The CDR3 is made up of 15 amino acids. The V gene's germline CDR1 is LNHDA and CDR2 SQIVND (reference sequence). The V gene end was trimmed by 10 bases and the J gene end by 4 bases; junction bases not matched to a gene: 14. Here the CDR3 DNA reads TGTGCCACCAACCCCCAGACAGGGGCACGCTATGGCTACACCTTC. Its translation is CATNPQTGARYGYTF. Together with reference TRBV19 and TRBJ1-2, the CDR3 gives the full variable domain: DGGITQSPKYLFRKEGQNVTLSCEQNLNHDAMYWYRQDPGQGLRLIYYSQIVNDFQKGDIAEGYSVSREKKESFPLTVTSAQKNPTAFYLCATNPQTGARYGYTFGSGTRLTVV.

This clonotype was recorded a few times. This sequence joins TRBV29-1 and TRBJ2-3; 12 bases are a match to TRBD2. The ends lost 3 bases at V and 5 bases at J; junction bases unmatched: 9. This CDR3 region has 16 residues. Germline V gives CDR1 SQVTM, CDR2 ANQGSEA. CDR3 in DNA: TGCAGCGTTGATTTTGTGACTAGCGGGGGTCGAGATACGCAGTATTTT. Amino acid sequence: CSVDFVTSGGRDTQYF.

This clonotype came up many times. The chain links TRBV11-2 to TRBJ1-1; TRBD1 aligns across 8 bases. Germline V gene sequence: CDR1 SGHAT, CDR2 FQNNGV. The CDR3 has 16 amino acids. Germline trimming cut 3 bases from V and 4 bases from J; bases unmatched to any gene: 10. The CDR3 nucleotides read TGTGCCAGCAGCTTCCTCGGTCAGGGGGCGGGCACTGAAGCTTTCTTT. Protein: CASSFLGQGAGTEAFF. Variable domain in full (rest from reference TRBV11-2 and TRBJ1-1): EAGVAQSPRYKIIEKRQSVAFWCNPISGHATLYWYQQILGQGPKLLIQFQNNGVVDDSQLPKDRFSAERLKGVDSTLKIQPAKLEDSAVYLCASSFLGQGAGTEAFFGQGTRLTVV.

V gene TRBV7-2 combines with J gene TRBJ2-5, with TRBD1 matching 10 bases. The CDR3 spans 13 residues. The germline V gene has CDR1 SGHTA and CDR2 FQGNSA. The V gene end was trimmed by 5 bases and the J gene end by 4 bases; junction bases not matched to a gene: 1. Written as DNA, the CDR3 is TGTGCCAGCAGCCGGACAGGGGGAGAGACCCAGTACTTC. This translates into CASSRTGGETQYF. Using reference TRBV7-2 and TRBJ2-5 for the parts outside the CDR3, the full variable domain is GAGVSQSPSNKVTEKGKDVELRCDPISGHTALYWYRQSLGQGLEFLIYFQGNSAPDKSGLPSDRFSAERTGGSVSTLTIQRTQQEDSAVYLCASSRTGGETQYFGPGTRLLVL.

This clonotype was detected ten times or more. This chain uses TRBV7-8 with TRBJ2-7; D ambiguous. V lost 2 bases and J 2 bases, leaving 4 bases between the germline ends. Germline CDR1 reads SGHVS; CDR2 reads FQNEAQ. The CDR3 has 12 amino acids. CDR3 amino acids: CASSLRAYEQYF. The CDR3 nucleotides are TGTGCCAGCAGCTTAAGGGCCTACGAGCAGTACTTC.

This clonotype was counted only a few times. This chain links TRBV29-1 with TRBJ2-7; tentative D call: TRBD1 (5 bases). CDR3 length: 12 residues. CDR1 and CDR2 from the germline V gene are SQVTM and ANQGSEA. V was cut by 4 bases and J by 0 bases, with 7 bases left in between. CDR3 amino acids: CSVGGSSYEQYF. CDR3 nucleotides: TGCAGCGTTGGGGGCTCCTCCTACGAGCAGTACTTC.

The chain couples TRBV27 to TRBJ1-4; possibly TRBD1 for D (6 bases). V lost 1 base, J lost 7 bases, and 10 bases lay in between. The CDR3 runs 14 residues. CDR1 MNHEY and CDR2 SMNVEV come from the germline V gene (reference sequence). The CDR3 DNA is TGTGCCAGCAGTTTATACAGGGACGGTGAAAAACTGTTTTTT. Protein product: CASSLYRDGEKLFF.

The genes are TRBV6-5 and TRBJ1-2; no firm D call. Germline CDR1 reads MNHEY; CDR2 reads SVGAGI. With 2 bases removed from V and 1 base from J, the gap between germline ends came to 8 bases. The CDR3 has 14 amino acids. The CDR3 DNA sequence: TGTGCCAGCAGTTACAAGTCCCTTAACTATGGCTACACCTTC. Amino acid sequence: CASSYKSLNYGYTF.

A word on this clonotype: One junction end disagrees with the germline gene, perhaps due to a read error. The rearrangement uses TRBV7-2 and TRBJ2-3; 11 bases are shared with TRBD2. From germline, CDR1 is SGHTA and CDR2 FQGNSA. The CDR3 runs 15 residues. CDR3 sequence (DNA): TGTGCCAGCAGATTAGCGGGGGGGCCCACAGATACGCAGTATTTT. Its protein is CASRLAGGPTDTQYF.

Here the CDR3 DNA reads TGCGCCAGCAGCTTGGAGGCAGGGGGCTATGGCTACACCTTC. Its protein is CASSLEAGGYGYTF. The chain joins TRBV5-1 to TRBJ1-2; 7 nucleotides agree with TRBD1. Per the germline V gene, CDR1 is SGHRS and CDR2 is YFSETQ. This CDR3 is 14 amino acids long. V lost 0 bases to trimming and J lost 4 bases; unmatched junction nucleotides: 3.

This clonotype was counted between two and nine times. This chain uses TRBV20-1 with TRBJ2-6, with unresolved D. This CDR3 spans 14 amino acids. The V gene's germline CDR1 is DFQATT and CDR2 SNEGSKA (reference sequence). V shed 2 bases and J shed 0 bases, with 5 bases lying between them. Here the CDR3 reads CSARHNSGANVLTF. The CDR3 DNA sequence: TGCAGTGCTAGACACAACTCTGGGGCCAACGTCCTGACTTTC.

This clonotype has a handful of counts. The V and J genes are TRBV5-5 and TRBJ2-7; 8 nucleotides match TRBD2. V shed 2 bases and J 3 bases; nucleotides not matched to a gene: 10. CDR3 length: 16 amino acids. Germline CDR1 SGHKS, CDR2 YYEKEE (reference sequence). CDR3 DNA sequence: TGTGCCAGCAGCTTTCCCGGGGGGGCTCCGGGCTACGAGCAGTACTTC. Amino acids: CASSFPGGAPGYEQYF.

This clonotype was recorded a few times. V gene TRBV5-1 combines with J gene TRBJ1-4; 7 positions match TRBD1. The CDR3 length is 15 residues. The V gene's germline CDR1 is SGHRS and CDR2 YFSETQ. The junction had 3 bases not matched to a gene; V was cut back by 2 bases and J by 2 bases. The CDR3 region is CASSFRGTTNEKLFF. The CDR3, as DNA: TGCGCCAGCAGCTTCAGGGGGACGACTAATGAAAAACTGTTTTTT. The full variable domain, in which reference TRBV5-1 and TRBJ1-4 provide the parts outside the CDR3, is KAGVTQTPRYLIKTRGQQVTLSCSPISGHRSVSWYQQTPGQGLQFLFEYFSETQRNKGNFPGRFSGRQFSNSRSEMNVSTLELGDSALYLCASSFRGTTNEKLFFGSGTQLSVL.

V gene TRBV5-1 combines with J gene TRBJ2-1; a weak D match, TRBD2 (6 bases). The germline gives CDR1 SGHRS, CDR2 YFSETQ. The CDR3 covers 15 residues. Trimming pared 4 bases from V and 9 bases from J, leaving 20 bases between. CDR3 loop: CASSEFTGGMVEQFF. DNA of the CDR3: TGCGCCAGCAGCGAGTTTACCGGGGGAATGGTTGAGCAGTTCTTC.